Presented here are 17 T cell receptor beta chains from one specimen sequenced in a study of CD8 T cells in ankylosing spondylitis. Study-wide points: Eight highly homologous variants formed a TCR beta motif that appeared characteristic of ankylosing spondylitis blood.

These TCRs' antigens remain unknown. TCRdb reanalysed the 5' RACE reads using MiXCR and keeps one entry per CDR3 protein. The profile covers more than 600,000 distinct CDR3 sequences, with roughly 20% appearing a single time and under 20% taken by the ten largest. The sequencing input was blood, either unsorted or a sorted T cell fraction (not recorded which). The receptors were gathered from a male donor with ankylosing spondylitis.

The chain recombines TRBV29-1 with TRBJ2-5; weak D call: TRBD2 (7 bases). CDR3 length: 14 residues. The germline V gene encodes CDR1 SQVTM and CDR2 ANQGSEA. Trimming removed 4 bases from V and 1 base from J, with 13 bases in between. DNA for the CDR3: TGCAGCGTTGGGAGGGGGGGGATCCAAGAGACCCAGTACTTC. It translates to CSVGRGGIQETQYF. The full variable domain, rest sourced from reference TRBV29-1 and TRBJ2-5, is SAVISQKPSRDICQRGTSLTIQCQVDSQVTMMFWYRQQPGQSLTLIATANQGSEATYESGFVIDKFPISRPNLTFSTLTVSNMSPEDSSIYLCSVGRGGIQETQYFGPGTRLLVL.

The V and J genes are TRBV18 and TRBJ2-5, with TRBD1 identical over 7 bases. Germline values: CDR1 KGHSH, CDR2 LQKENI. This CDR3 has 13 amino acids. J lost 10 bases, V lost 5 bases, and 10 bases had no gene match. The CDR3 nucleotides read TGTGCCAGCTCATCCGGGACCCAGGGGGTCCAGTACTTC. It translates to CASSSGTQGVQYF.

This clonotype was counted only a few times. The chain employs TRBV12-3 or TRBV12-4 and TRBJ2-1; 11 nucleotides match TRBD2. The CDR3 is made up of 15 amino acids. V shed 7 bases, J shed 5 bases, and the junction held 7 bases outside the gene matches. The CDR3 sequence: CASTTLAGGNNEQFF. The DNA for the CDR3 is TGTGCCAGCACCACGCTAGCGGGGGGAAACAATGAGCAGTTCTTC.

This clonotype was recorded a few times. The chain recombines TRBV30 with TRBJ2-1; 8 bases line up with TRBD2. The ends lost 2 bases at V and 3 bases at J; junction bases unmatched: 9. This CDR3 is 16 amino acids long. Per germline, CDR1 GTSNPN and CDR2 SVGIG (reference sequence). For the CDR3, the DNA is TGTGCCTGGAGTTTACTAAGCGGGGGCCTCTACAATGAGCAGTTCTTC. Its translation is CAWSLLSGGLYNEQFF.

The genes are TRBV29-1 and TRBJ2-7; a possible D gene is TRBD2 (5 bases). CDR1 and CDR2 from the germline V gene are SQVTM and ANQGSEA. V dropped 0 bases and J dropped 5 bases, with 14 bases sitting between them. The CDR3 has 14 residues. The CDR3 loop reads CSVEDPSRGNEQYF. DNA of the CDR3: TGCAGCGTTGAAGATCCTAGCCGGGGTAACGAGCAGTACTTC.

The chain couples TRBV20-1 to TRBJ1-2; weak D call: TRBD1 (5 bases). Between the trimmed V and J ends, which lost 0 bases and 4 bases, there was a span of 15 bases. CDR1 is DFQATT and CDR2 is SNEGSKA in the germline V gene (reference sequence). The length of the CDR3 is 15 residues. The CDR3 bases are TGCAGTGCTAGAGATCTGGACAAGGGATTCTATGGCTACACCTTC. Its protein is CSARDLDKGFYGYTF.

J is TRBJ2-3 and V is TRBV5-4, with TRBD2 matching over 12 bases. This CDR3 has 15 amino acids. The trim removed 4 bases at V and 4 bases at J, leaving 4 bases unmatched. The V gene's germline CDR1 is SGHNT and CDR2 YYREEE (reference sequence). CDR3 sequence (DNA): TGTGCCAGCAGCCCTGGACTAGCGGGATCAGATACGCAGTATTTT. This sequence encodes CASSPGLAGSDTQYF.

The chain carries TRBV12-3 or TRBV12-4 and TRBJ2-2; the D gene could be TRBD1 or TRBD2 (5 bases each). V gave up 6 bases and J gave up 6 bases, with 11 bases separating them. The CDR3 covers 13 residues. This CDR3 reads CASRPGPSGELFF. As DNA, the CDR3 is TGTGCCAGCAGGCCGGGACCCTCCGGGGAGCTGTTTTTT.

V and J are TRBV6-1 and TRBJ1-1, with a tentative D call TRBD1 (6 bases). Germline CDR1 and CDR2: MNHNS and SASEGT. The CDR3 runs to 13 residues. V was clipped by 8 bases and J by 1 base, with 11 bases between them. This chain's CDR3 is CASQDRQNTEAFF. The CDR3 nucleotides read TGTGCCAGCCAGGACAGACAGAACACTGAAGCTTTCTTT.

This chain links TRBV7-9 with TRBJ2-7, with 10 bases fitting TRBD1. Germline lookup yields CDR1 SEHNR and CDR2 FQNEAQ (reference sequence). The ends lost 5 bases at V and 4 bases at J; junction bases unmatched: 8. The CDR3 sequence is 15 residues long. The DNA for the CDR3 is TGTGCCAGCAGCGCACTCCCGGGACAGGGGTACGAGCAGTACTTC. Protein sequence: CASSALPGQGYEQYF.

This clonotype has more than one count but fewer than ten. The chain recombines TRBV12-3 or TRBV12-4 with TRBJ2-1; D may be TRBD1 (6 bases). There are 16 residues in the CDR3. The V end was cut by 5 bases, the J end by 0 bases, with 14 bases between. The DNA for the CDR3 is TGTGCCAGCAGTATGACAGGCAAGAGCTCCTACAATGAGCAGTTCTTC. Protein: CASSMTGKSSYNEQFF.

This chain joins TRBV29-1 and TRBJ2-7, with D tentatively TRBD1 (5 bases). Trimming left V 3 bases short and J 3 bases short, with 12 bases between. This CDR3 is 13 amino acids long. The germline CDR1 and CDR2 sequences are SQVTM and ANQGSEA. As DNA, the CDR3 is TGCAGCGTTGAGGTCCCAGGGAACTACGAGCAGTACTTC. Protein product: CSVEVPGNYEQYF.

The rearrangement links TRBV20-1 to TRBJ1-1; no clear D. The germline CDR1 and CDR2 sequences are DFQATT and SNEGSKA (reference sequence). The CDR3 extends over 12 amino acids. The ends were cut back, 7 bases at V and 2 bases at J, with 11 bases in the middle. The CDR3 sequence is CSEGSYNTEAFF. Written as DNA, the CDR3 is TGCAGTGAGGGCAGCTATAACACTGAAGCTTTCTTT.

This chain's CDR3 is CASSMRRGSSEQYF. In nucleotides, the CDR3 is TGTGCCAGTAGTATGCGGAGGGGATCTAGCGAGCAGTACTTC. The J gene is TRBJ2-7, the V gene TRBV19; D perhaps matches TRBD2 (6 bases). This CDR3 is 14 amino acids long. Germline V lookup: CDR1 LNHDA, CDR2 SQIVND (reference sequence). Trimming removed 3 bases at V and 6 bases at J, with 15 bases between.

This clonotype was seen repeatedly, ten times or more. The CDR3 coding sequence is TGTGCCAGCAGTGACTTAGGCACCGGGGAGCTGTTTTTT. Translated, it gives CASSDLGTGELFF. This chain links TRBV6-4 with TRBJ2-2; no definite D call. V lost 1 base to trimming and J lost 4 bases, with 4 bases between them. From germline, CDR1 is MRHNA and CDR2 SNTAGT. The CDR3 loop spans 13 amino acids.

This chain joins TRBV27 and TRBJ2-7; D is ambiguous. V was cut by 4 bases and J by 0 bases, with 13 bases left in between. The CDR3 runs 15 residues. Germline assignment: CDR1 MNHEY and CDR2 SMNVEV (reference sequence). CDR3 residues: CASSYGPGSSYEQYF. CDR3 DNA sequence: TGTGCCAGCAGTTATGGGCCGGGCAGCTCCTACGAGCAGTACTTC.

This clonotype was detected only a few times. This chain connects TRBV3-1 to TRBJ1-5; 8 bases agree with TRBD1. CDR1 is LGHDT, CDR2 YNNKEL, per germline (reference sequence). The CDR3 runs to 15 residues. V was clipped by 2 bases and J by 3 bases; unmatched bases: 3. The CDR3 spells CASSQRQGPNQPQHF. CDR3 nucleotide sequence: TGTGCCAGCAGCCAACGACAGGGGCCCAATCAGCCCCAGCATTTT.